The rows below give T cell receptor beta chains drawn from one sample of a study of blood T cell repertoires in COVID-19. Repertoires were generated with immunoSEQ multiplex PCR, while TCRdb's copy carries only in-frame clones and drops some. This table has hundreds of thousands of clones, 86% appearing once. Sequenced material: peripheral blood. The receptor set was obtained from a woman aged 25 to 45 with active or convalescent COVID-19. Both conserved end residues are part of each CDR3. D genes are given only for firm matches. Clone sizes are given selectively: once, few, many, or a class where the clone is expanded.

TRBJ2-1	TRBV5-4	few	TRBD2	CASSPPLSTSHEQFF	TGTGCCAGCAGCCCGCCCCTCTCGACTAGCCATGAGCAGTTCTTC
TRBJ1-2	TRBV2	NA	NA	CASSVTAANYGYTF	TGTGCCAGCAGTGTCACAGCTGCTAACTATGGCTACACCTTC
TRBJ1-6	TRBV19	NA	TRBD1	CASTRPPGTGDNSPLHF	TGTGCCAGTACCAGACCGCCCGGGACAGGTGATAATTCACCCCTCCACTTT
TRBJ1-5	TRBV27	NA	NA	CASSADSRTNQHF	TGTGCCAGCAGTGCCGACAGTAGGACTAACCAGCATTTT
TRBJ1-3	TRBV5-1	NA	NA	CASSFGESGNTIYF	TGCGCCAGCAGCTTCGGAGAATCTGGAAACACCATATATTTT
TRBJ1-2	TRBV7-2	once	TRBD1	CASSSTYRGWYGYTF	TGTGCCAGCAGCTCAACCTACAGGGGTTGGTATGGCTACACCTTC
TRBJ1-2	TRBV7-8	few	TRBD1	CASSLMGQLYGYTF	TGTGCCAGCAGCCTCATGGGACAGCTTTATGGCTACACCTTC
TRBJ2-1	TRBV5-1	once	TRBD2	CASSLESSGSSRGNEQFF	TGCGCCAGCAGCTTGGAGTCTAGCGGGAGCAGCCGGGGAAATGAGCAGTTCTTC
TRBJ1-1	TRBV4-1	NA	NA	CASSQEFLGGTEAFF	TGCGCCAGCAGCCAAGAATTTCTGGGAGGGACTGAAGCTTTCTTT
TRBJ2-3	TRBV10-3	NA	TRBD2	CASGSSGNLDTQYF	TGTGCCAGCGGGTCTAGCGGAAATTTGGATACGCAGTATTTT
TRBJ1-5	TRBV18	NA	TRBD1	CASSPEASGGSNQPQHF	TGTGCCAGCTCACCGGAAGCTTCAGGGGGAAGCAATCAGCCCCAGCATTTT
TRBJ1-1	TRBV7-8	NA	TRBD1	CASSDRGRVTEAFF	TGTGCCAGCAGCGACAGGGGGCGCGTCACTGAAGCTTTCTTT
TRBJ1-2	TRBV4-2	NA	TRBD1	CASSQGDRYYGYTF	TGTGCCAGCAGCCAAGGGGACAGGTACTATGGCTACACCTTC
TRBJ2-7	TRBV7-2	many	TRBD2	CASSFVAGGLNPYEQYF	TGTGCCAGCAGCTTCGTAGCGGGGGGGCTTAACCCCTACGAGCAGTACTTC
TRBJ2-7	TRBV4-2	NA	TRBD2	CASSPSGRTDSYEQYF	TGTGCCAGCAGCCCCAGCGGGAGGACCGACTCCTACGAGCAGTACTTC
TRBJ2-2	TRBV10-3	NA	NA	CAIRKLQGELTGELFF	TGTGCCATCAGGAAGCTACAGGGAGAGTTGACCGGGGAGCTGTTTTTT
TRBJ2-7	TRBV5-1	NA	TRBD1	CASSFGQGADEQYF	TGCGCCAGCAGCTTTGGACAGGGGGCAGACGAGCAGTACTTC
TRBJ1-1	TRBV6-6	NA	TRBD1	CASSSARQGLNTEAFF	TGTGCCAGCAGTTCAGCCCGACAGGGCTTGAACACTGAAGCTTTCTTT
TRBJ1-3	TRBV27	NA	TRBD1	CASTLPLEDRVGNTIYF	TGTGCCAGCACCTTGCCGCTAGAAGACAGGGTTGGAAACACCATATATTTT
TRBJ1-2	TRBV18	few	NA	CASSPQAQSMSYTF	TGTGCCAGCTCACCGCAGGCCCAGTCTATGAGCTACACCTTC
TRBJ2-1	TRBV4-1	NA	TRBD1	CASSQERQGTYNEQFF	TGCGCCAGCAGCCAAGAAAGACAGGGTACTTACAATGAGCAGTTCTTC
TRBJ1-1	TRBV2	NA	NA	CASREEQTGNTEAFF	TGTGCCAGCAGAGAAGAACAGACAGGGAACACTGAAGCTTTCTTT
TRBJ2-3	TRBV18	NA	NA	CASSPQMAGTDTQYF	TGTGCCAGCTCACCACAGATGGCAGGGACAGATACGCAGTATTTT
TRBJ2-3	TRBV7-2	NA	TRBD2	CASSLFPASGRVQDTQYF	TGTGCCAGCAGCTTATTCCCTGCTAGCGGGAGGGTGCAAGATACGCAGTATTTT
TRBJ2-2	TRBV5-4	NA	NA	CASSLGVENTGELFF	TGTGCCAGCAGCTTGGGTGTAGAGAACACCGGGGAGCTGTTTTTT
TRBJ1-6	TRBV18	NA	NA	CASSLTDPYNSPLHF	TGTGCCAGCTCACTGACAGACCCATATAATTCACCCCTCCACTTT
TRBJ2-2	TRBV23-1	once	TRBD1	CASRRSGTGTGELFF	TGCGCCAGCAGACGTTCCGGGACAGGGACCGGGGAGCTGTTTTTT
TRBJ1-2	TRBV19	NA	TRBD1	CASSRQGPNGYTF	TGTGCCAGTAGCCGACAGGGTCCCAATGGCTACACCTTC
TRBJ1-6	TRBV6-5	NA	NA	CASSYEGVGNSPLHF	TGTGCCAGCAGTTACGAGGGCGTAGGGAATTCACCCCTCCACTTT
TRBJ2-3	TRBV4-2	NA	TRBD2	CASSQEAASGGHLMQYF	TGTGCCAGCAGCCAAGAGGCAGCGAGCGGGGGGCATCTGATGCAGTATTTT
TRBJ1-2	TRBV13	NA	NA	CASSDGTLSSNYGYTF	TGTGCCAGCAGCGATGGGACATTATCCTCTAACTATGGCTACACCTTC
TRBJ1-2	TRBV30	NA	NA	CACGQYHGYTF	TGTGCCTGTGGACAGTATCATGGCTACACCTTC
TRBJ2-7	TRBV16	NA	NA	CASSQYSQDYEQYF	TGTGCCAGCAGCCAATATTCACAGGACTACGAGCAGTACTTC
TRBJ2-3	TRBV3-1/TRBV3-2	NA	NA	CASSLRGGNADTQYF	TGTGCCAGCAGCCTGCGGGGCGGGAACGCAGATACGCAGTATTTT
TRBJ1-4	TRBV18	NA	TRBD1	CASSLQGAGEKLFF	TGTGCCAGCTCCCTACAGGGGGCGGGAGAAAAACTGTTTTTT
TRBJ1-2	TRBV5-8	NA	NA	CASSLEGAQVHGYTF	TGTGCCAGCAGCTTGGAGGGAGCTCAAGTTCATGGCTACACCTTC
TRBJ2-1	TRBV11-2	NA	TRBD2	CASSRTSGSRNEQFF	TGTGCCAGCAGCCGGACTAGCGGGAGTAGGAATGAGCAGTTCTTC
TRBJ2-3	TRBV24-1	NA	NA	CATRGQGDTQYF	TGTGCCACCAGAGGTCAGGGTGATACGCAGTATTTT
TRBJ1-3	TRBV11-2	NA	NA	CASSSALGRSSGNTIYF	TGTGCCAGCAGCTCCGCTCTGGGCAGAAGCTCTGGAAACACCATATATTTT
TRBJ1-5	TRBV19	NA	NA	CASSIGHSSNQPQHF	TGTGCCAGTAGTATCGGACATTCAAGCAATCAGCCCCAGCATTTT